The present entry profiles one TCR beta chain with its context. Antigen unknown. This entry is derived from a study of cytomegalovirus exposure and HLA in healthy donors. The PCR had 60 Vbeta and 13 Jbeta primers. Some clones are missing from TCRdb's copy, which holds only in-frame ones; the method was immunoSEQ multiplex PCR. The sample has some 98,000 clones, about 80% seen once. Study-wide results and caveats: Later, an analysis found that common viral pathogens appeared to be linked with several of the most significant clusters. Accounts indicate the classifier identified cytomegalovirus status with strong specificity and sensitivity.

Sequenced sample: PBMCs. The sequence derives from a man aged 40-49 years in good health and CMV-seronegative.

As DNA, the CDR3 is TGTGCCAGCAGTGAAGTGACAGGGGGCTACGAGCAGTACTTC. It codes for CASSEVTGGYEQYF. The rearrangement uses TRBV2 and TRBJ2-5, with TRBD1 matching over 9 bases. Judging by the DNA end, TRBJ2-7 fits better; the J call may be wrong. CDR1 is SNHLY, CDR2 FYNNEI, per germline. CDR3 length: 14 amino acids.